Listed here are 24 T cell receptor beta chains from one sample, sequenced in a study of neurological immune-mediated disorders. TCRdb called the 5' RACE reads again in MiXCR, with one record for every CDR3 protein. The sample lists approximately 41,000 distinct CDR3 sequences; more than 14% were seen once. Sequenced: CD4+ T cells from blood. Receptors originate from a woman aged 60-75 years with HTLV-1-associated myelopathy (HAM/TSP).

A word on this clonotype: Sequence at one end of the junction differs from germline and may be a read error. The V call is TRBV2, the J call TRBJ2-6; unclear D gene. Per the germline V gene, CDR1 is SNHLY and CDR2 is FYNNEI. The CDR3 is 19 residues long. The CDR3 region is CASERREALISYGTNVLTF. DNA of the CDR3: TGTGCCAGCGAGAGGAGAGAGGCCCTGATAAGCTATGGGACCAACGTCCTGACTTTC.

This clonotype was seen at least ten times. J is TRBJ2-7 and V is TRBV6-5; 10 bases agree with TRBD1. This CDR3 has 16 residues. CDR1 MNHEY and CDR2 SVGAGI come from the germline V gene. Unmatched junction bases numbered 7, after V lost 4 bases and J lost 1 base. This chain's CDR3 is CASSSLPGQGSYEQYF. The CDR3 DNA reads as TGTGCCAGCAGTTCTTTACCGGGACAGGGGTCCTACGAGCAGTACTTC.

In this sample, this clonotype turned up many times. The chain employs TRBV24-1 and TRBJ2-4, with D unresolved. V dropped 9 bases and J dropped 7 bases, with 9 bases sitting between them. The CDR3 length is 11 residues. Germline CDR1 reads KGHDR; CDR2 reads SFDVKD. CDR3 nucleotide sequence: TGTGCCACCTCTTGGGATAACATTCAGTACTTC. It translates to CATSWDNIQYF.

The sample holds many counts of this clonotype. The rearrangement links TRBV19 to TRBJ2-7, with a possible D match to TRBD2 (6 bases). V dropped 5 bases and J dropped 6 bases, with 20 bases sitting between them. The CDR3 is 15 amino acids. Germline-derived CDR1 and CDR2 are LNHDA and SQIVND (reference sequence). CDR3 coding DNA: TGTGCCAGTAGTTCCCGGGACTCCCCCAAGGTCGAGCAGTACTTC. It translates to CASSSRDSPKVEQYF.

This clonotype has ten or more counts. The CDR3 loop is CSALPGHRVYEQYF. DNA of the CDR3: TGCAGTGCCCTGCCGGGACACCGAGTGTACGAGCAGTACTTC. The chain employs TRBV20-1 and TRBJ2-7, with a weak D call TRBD1 (6 bases). Trimming cost V 6 bases and J 4 bases, with 19 bases left between them. CDR1 and CDR2 (germline): DFQATT, SNEGSKA (reference sequence). This CDR3 has 14 residues.

This clonotype showed up many times. V is TRBV14 and J is TRBJ1-1, with 10 bases that match TRBD1. J was trimmed by 4 bases and V by 4 bases; bases with no gene match: 6. CDR1 and CDR2 (germline): SGHDN, FVKESK. The CDR3 contains 15 residues. The CDR3 loop reads CASSLTWTGGTEAFF. The DNA of the CDR3 is TGTGCCAGCAGCCTAACTTGGACAGGGGGCACTGAAGCTTTCTTT.

This clonotype was seen repeatedly, ten times or more. The V and J genes are TRBV25-1 and TRBJ1-2; a possible D gene is TRBD1 (6 bases). The CDR3 consists of 12 residues. Germline CDR1 MGHDK, CDR2 SYGVNS. V lost 6 bases, J lost 6 bases, and 11 bases lay in between. CDR3 in amino acids: CASSPGGHGYTF. CDR3 bases: TGTGCCAGCAGCCCTGGGGGGCATGGCTACACCTTC.

The table lists this clonotype with many counts. This chain links TRBV2 with TRBJ2-2; 8 bases match TRBD2. The CDR3 has 16 residues. Trimming cost V 7 bases and J 8 bases; bases outside gene matches: 15. Germline V gives CDR1 SNHLY, CDR2 FYNNEI. The CDR3 sequence is CASIREGFWQGGELFF. CDR3 coding DNA: TGTGCCAGCATCCGGGAGGGGTTCTGGCAGGGAGGGGAGCTGTTTTTT.

In its sample, this clonotype was seen many times. The V call is TRBV29-1, the J call TRBJ1-4, with D unresolved. This CDR3 is built from 11 residues. The V gene's germline CDR1 is SQVTM and CDR2 ANQGSEA. V was pared by 5 bases and J by 17 bases, with 18 bases between. In DNA form, the CDR3 reads TGCAGCGTTCGGCAGCTGGAGGTGGACTTTTTT. Translated: CSVRQLEVDFF.

This clonotype has ten or more counts. The chain couples TRBV20-1 to TRBJ1-2; D may be TRBD1 (5 bases). Trimming left V 0 bases short and J 2 bases short, with 13 bases between. This CDR3 region has 15 residues. Germline V gene sequence: CDR1 DFQATT, CDR2 SNEGSKA (reference sequence). CDR3 residues: CSARDVDKVNYGYTF. DNA for the CDR3: TGCAGTGCTAGAGATGTGGACAAAGTCAACTATGGCTACACCTTC.

The table lists this clonotype with many counts. The genes are TRBV20-1 and TRBJ2-5; 11 bases agree with TRBD2. The CDR3 is 14 residues long. The germline V gene has CDR1 DFQATT and CDR2 SNEGSKA (reference sequence). V lost 0 bases, J lost 4 bases, and 1 base stayed unmatched. The DNA of the CDR3 is TGCAGTGCTAGAGATAGCGGGGGGGTAGAGACCCAGTACTTC. It specifies CSARDSGGVETQYF.

This clonotype was found many times. The J gene is TRBJ1-2, the V gene TRBV19; a weak D match, TRBD1 (6 bases). With 5 bases removed from V and 2 bases from J, the gap between germline ends came to 6 bases. Per the germline V gene, CDR1 is LNHDA and CDR2 is SQIVND (reference sequence). CDR3 size: 12 residues. CDR3 residues: CASSGQNYGYTF. The CDR3 DNA is TGTGCCAGTAGTGGACAGAACTATGGCTACACCTTC. Full variable domain (outside the CDR3, taken from reference TRBV19 and TRBJ1-2): DGGITQSPKYLFRKEGQNVTLSCEQNLNHDAMYWYRQDPGQGLRLIYYSQIVNDFQKGDIAEGYSVSREKKESFPLTVTSAQKNPTAFYLCASSGQNYGYTFGSGTRLTVV.

In its sample, this clonotype was seen many times. The chain combines TRBV5-1 with TRBJ1-1; 9 positions match TRBD1. This CDR3 spans 14 amino acids. V was clipped by 4 bases and J by 1 base; unmatched bases: 2. Per germline, CDR1 SGHRS and CDR2 YFSETQ. The CDR3 nucleotides read TGCGCCAGCAGCATGACAGGGGGGAACACTGAAGCTTTCTTT. This codes for CASSMTGGNTEAFF.

This clonotype was found many times. V and J are TRBV5-1 and TRBJ1-2, with 8 positions matching TRBD1. The CDR3 contains 16 residues. J gave up 3 bases and V 0 bases, and 7 bases lay outside the gene matches. Germline V gene data show CDR1 as SGHRS and CDR2 as YFSETQ. CDR3 loop: CASSLVPGGQDYGYTF. CDR3 bases: TGCGCCAGCAGCTTGGTCCCGGGGGGACAGGACTATGGCTACACCTTC.

Turning to this clonotype: It is unclear where the CDR3 begins or ends on the DNA, so no DNA is shown, and the CDR3 is as TCRdb lists it. The gene calls are TRBV5-1 and TRBJ2-2; TRBD1, the D gene given by the table, was not confirmed from the DNA. CDR1 SGHRS and CDR2 YFSETQ come from the germline V gene. The CDR3 totals 21 residues, both ends included. CDR3 in amino acids: CASSFYICSDHRTANTGELFF.

This clonotype showed up many times. The rearrangement uses TRBV7-2 and TRBJ2-2; 11 bases match TRBD2. Looked up from germline, CDR1 is SGHTA and CDR2 is FQGNSA. CDR3 length: 15 residues. The V gene end was trimmed by 8 bases and the J gene end by 1 base; junction bases not matched to a gene: 3. CDR3 region: CASETSGVNTGELFF. In nucleotides, the CDR3 is TGTGCCAGCGAGACTAGCGGGGTGAACACCGGGGAGCTGTTTTTT.

At least ten counts were recorded for this clonotype. The chain joins TRBV27 to TRBJ1-1; a weak D match, TRBD1 (6 bases). The V end lost 6 bases, the J end lost 3 bases, and 14 bases lay between the germline ends. Germline assignment: CDR1 MNHEY and CDR2 SMNVEV (reference sequence). CDR3 length equals 14 residues. The DNA of the CDR3 is TGTGCCAGCAGACGAGCCCCAGGGGACACTGAAGCTTTCTTT. This encodes CASRRAPGDTEAFF.

This clonotype was recorded many times. This chain connects TRBV9 to TRBJ1-1, with 11 nucleotides matching TRBD1. J was trimmed by 8 bases and V by 2 bases; bases with no gene match: 2. Germline V gene data show CDR1 as SGDLS and CDR2 as YYNGEE. The CDR3 extends over 13 amino acids. Here the CDR3 reads CASSVGTGGEAFF. CDR3 coding DNA: TGTGCCAGCAGCGTTGGGACAGGGGGGGAAGCTTTCTTT.

This clonotype was picked up many times. The chain carries TRBV5-1 and TRBJ2-7; 10 nucleotides match TRBD1. The CDR3 has 16 amino acids. The germline gives CDR1 SGHRS, CDR2 YFSETQ. V shed 3 bases, J shed 7 bases, and the junction held 13 bases outside the gene matches. CDR3 amino acids: CASSSLPGQGFREQYF. In DNA, the CDR3 is TGCGCCAGCAGCTCCTTACCGGGACAGGGGTTTAGGGAGCAGTACTTC.

This clonotype came up a few times. V usage is TRBV29-1 and J usage is TRBJ2-5; D is undetermined. Per germline, CDR1 SQVTM and CDR2 ANQGSEA. With 0 bases removed from V and 5 bases from J, the gap between germline ends came to 16 bases. The CDR3 extends over 15 amino acids. The CDR3, as DNA: TGCAGCGTTGAAGAAACGCCCCTAGGACGGGAGACCCAGTACTTC. This codes for CSVEETPLGRETQYF.

This clonotype was recorded at least ten times. This chain links TRBV12-3 or TRBV12-4 with TRBJ1-6; the D is unclear. With 6 bases removed from V and 8 bases from J, the gap between germline ends came to 14 bases. CDR3 size: 14 residues. DNA of the CDR3: TGTGCCAGCAGAACTAGACGGTCTGATTCACCCCTCCACTTT. Amino acid sequence: CASRTRRSDSPLHF.

This clonotype was observed at least ten times. This chain joins TRBV6-4 and TRBJ2-1; 7 bases map to TRBD2. V lost 3 bases to trimming and J lost 5 bases; unmatched junction nucleotides: 7. This CDR3 is built from 15 residues. The germline gives CDR1 MRHNA, CDR2 SNTAGT. In DNA, the CDR3 is TGTGCCAGCAGTGAGTCGCGGGGGAGGCACAATGAGCAGTTCTTC. It translates to CASSESRGRHNEQFF.

This clonotype was counted at least ten times. The rearrangement uses TRBV15 and TRBJ2-7, with D perhaps TRBD1 or TRBD2 (5 bases each). V gave up 3 bases and J gave up 4 bases, with 13 bases separating them. Germline assignment: CDR1 LNHNV and CDR2 YYDKDF (reference sequence). The CDR3 covers 14 residues. This CDR3 reads CATSSRDGPYEQYF. The CDR3, as DNA: TGTGCCACCAGCAGCCGGGACGGGCCATACGAGCAGTACTTC.

This clonotype showed up many times. This sequence joins TRBV20-1 and TRBJ1-2; D is undetermined. Germline CDR1 reads DFQATT; CDR2 reads SNEGSKA (reference sequence). Trimming removed 1 base at V and 4 bases at J, with 7 bases between. The CDR3 runs to 12 residues. The CDR3 loop reads CSARGLPYGYTF. The CDR3 region has the DNA TGCAGTGCTAGAGGTCTACCCTATGGCTACACCTTC.